These T cell receptor beta chains were read from a single sample in a study of metastatic and nonmetastatic thyroid tumors. MiXCR reprocessed the PCR reads for TCRdb. Counted here are 30,000 to 35,000 clones, 20% to 25% occurring once; the ten biggest clones make up around 3%. The sequenced material came from tumor tissue. The receptors stem from a male donor with papillary thyroid cancer or a benign thyroid nodule (not recorded which). Some clones in this sample may be carry-over from other donors' samples. Both conserved end residues are part of each CDR3. D genes are given only for firm matches. Only some rows state a clone size, as once, few, many or a class for expanded clones.

size,V,J,D,CDR3,DNA
NA,TRBV6-2/TRBV6-3,TRBJ2-6,NA,CAIMDLGGSGANVLTF,TGTGCCATCATGGACCTTGGGGGGTCTGGGGCCAACGTCCTGACTTTC
NA,TRBV27,TRBJ1-2,NA,CATRDWDGLYYGYTF,TGTGCCACCAGGGACTGGGACGGACTTTACTATGGCTACACCTTC
many,TRBV6-2/TRBV6-3,TRBJ2-5,TRBD1,CASSARGQGIETQYF,TGTGCCAGCAGTGCCCGGGGACAGGGGATAGAGACCCAGTACTTC
many,TRBV10-3,TRBJ2-7,NA,CAISDRSSYEQYF,TGTGCCATCAGTGACCGAAGCTCCTACGAGCAGTACTTC
NA,TRBV20-1,TRBJ2-1,TRBD2,CSARDHLAGVPEQFF,TGCAGTGCTAGAGATCACCTAGCGGGAGTCCCCGAGCAGTTCTTC
NA,TRBV28,TRBJ2-4,NA,CASSFFYNNHGGVPAKNIQYF,TGTGCCAGCAGTTTCTTCTACAACAATCACGGGGGAGTCCCAGCCAAAAACATTCAGTACTTC
medium-sized,TRBV12-3/TRBV12-4,TRBJ2-7,TRBD1,CASNPQGKGSYEQYF,TGTGCCAGCAACCCACAGGGGAAGGGGTCCTACGAGCAGTACTTC
NA,TRBV20-1,TRBJ2-5,NA,CSASFRLGGIWRTQYF,TGCAGTGCTAGTTTTCGGCTAGGGGGGATTTGGCGGACCCAGTACTTC
few,TRBV6-1,TRBJ2-7,TRBD2,CASSEQAGGLEQYF,TGTGCCAGCAGTGAACAGGCGGGGGGGCTTGAGCAGTACTTC
many,TRBV9,TRBJ2-5,NA,CASSVASTQETQYF,TGTGCCAGCAGCGTAGCCAGTACCCAAGAGACCCAGTACTTC
many,TRBV29-1,TRBJ2-3,NA,CSVVVVSDTQYF,TGCAGCGTTGTCGTAGTCTCAGATACGCAGTATTTT
many,TRBV9,TRBJ2-3,TRBD2,CASSVTSGSGTDTQYF,TGTGCCAGCAGCGTAACTAGCGGGAGTGGCACAGATACGCAGTATTTT
many,TRBV20-1,TRBJ2-7,NA,CSARFAGFSYF,TGCAGTGCTAGATTTGCGGGATTCTCGTACTTC
many,TRBV14,TRBJ2-1,TRBD2,CASSLGGRLNEQFF,TGTGCCAGCAGCCTTGGCGGGAGACTGAATGAGCAGTTCTTC
few,TRBV6-1,TRBJ2-2,NA,CATCAGELFF,TGTGCCACCTGCGCCGGGGAGCTGTTTTTT
few,TRBV6-1,TRBJ2-5,TRBD2,CASSHGLAGGETKYF,TGTGCCAGCAGTCATGGACTAGCGGGAGGGGAGACCAAGTACTTC
many,TRBV10-3,TRBJ2-7,NA,CAIMSRGDSYEQYF,TGTGCCATCATGTCTCGAGGAGATTCCTACGAGCAGTACTTC
few,TRBV10-3,TRBJ1-1,NA,CAISESLAGEGTEAFF,TGTGCCATCAGTGAGTCGCTCGCAGGGGAGGGCACTGAAGCTTTCTTT
few,TRBV28,TRBJ2-1,TRBD2,CASSSLTIGRYNEQFF,TGTGCCAGCAGTTCACTGACTATCGGGAGGTACAATGAGCAGTTCTTC
many,TRBV12-3/TRBV12-4,TRBJ1-5,TRBD1,CASSTDRGNQPQHF,TGTGCCAGCAGTACCGACAGGGGAAATCAGCCCCAGCATTTT
many,TRBV30,TRBJ2-1,NA,CAWSRGTNEQFF,TGTGCCTGGAGCAGAGGGACCAATGAGCAGTTCTTC
many,TRBV20-1,TRBJ2-1,NA,CSARAGSPDEQFF,TGCAGTGCTAGAGCGGGGTCTCCGGATGAGCAGTTCTTC
medium-sized,TRBV11-2,TRBJ2-7,TRBD2,CASSPRGGGTYEQYF,TGTGCCAGCAGCCCCCGGGGGGGCGGAACCTACGAGCAGTACTTC
many,TRBV20-1,TRBJ2-1,NA,CSARGGSPGHEQFF,TGCAGTGCTAGAGGTGGATCCCCCGGTCATGAGCAGTTCTTC
few,TRBV2,TRBJ2-7,NA,CASRLAREDYEQYF,TGTGCCAGCAGGCTTGCGCGGGAAGACTACGAGCAGTACTTC
NA,TRBV9,TRBJ2-7,TRBD2,CASSVGTSGRLYEQYF,TGTGCCAGCAGCGTAGGGACTAGCGGGAGACTTTACGAGCAGTACTTC
NA,TRBV7-9,TRBJ2-7,NA,CASSLVSGQDYEQYF,TGTGCCAGCAGCTTAGTTTCGGGTCAGGACTACGAGCAGTACTTC
many,TRBV7-9,TRBJ1-2,NA,CASSLVGGSYGYTF,TGTGCCAGCAGCTTAGTTGGCGGCTCCTATGGCTACACCTTC
medium-sized,TRBV11-2,TRBJ1-4,NA,CASSLVFAGNDEKLFF,TGTGCCAGCAGCTTAGTTTTTGCGGGGAATGATGAAAAACTGTTTTTT
NA,TRBV12-3/TRBV12-4,TRBJ1-2,NA,CARSLPLDSVYGYTF,TGTGCCAGAAGTTTACCGCTCGACAGCGTCTATGGCTACACCTTC
NA,TRBV6-2/TRBV6-3,TRBJ2-1,NA,CASACARVNEQFF,TGTGCCAGCGCATGCGCAAGGGTCAATGAGCAGTTCTTC
many,TRBV5-6,TRBJ2-3,NA,CASSPERRSTDTQYF,TGTGCCAGCAGCCCTGAACGACGGAGCACAGATACGCAGTATTTT
few,TRBV6-1,TRBJ1-3,NA,CASRGGTSGNTIYF,TGTGCCAGCAGGGGGGGGACTTCTGGAAACACCATATATTTT
NA,TRBV11-2,TRBJ2-7,TRBD1,CASSTLDRGVYEQYF,TGTGCCAGCAGTACACTCGACAGGGGGGTATACGAGCAGTACTTC